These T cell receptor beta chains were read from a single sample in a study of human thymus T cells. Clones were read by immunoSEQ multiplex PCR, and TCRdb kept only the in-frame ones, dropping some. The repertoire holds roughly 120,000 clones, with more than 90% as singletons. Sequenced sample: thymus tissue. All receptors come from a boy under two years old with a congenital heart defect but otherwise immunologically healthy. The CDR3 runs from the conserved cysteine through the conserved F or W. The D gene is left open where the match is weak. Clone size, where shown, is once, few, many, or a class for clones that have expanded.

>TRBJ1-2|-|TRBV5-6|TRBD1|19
CASSSPSRDRLPPLYGYTF
TGTGCCAGCAGCTCTCCGTCCAGGGACAGGCTCCCGCCCCTCTATGGCTACACCTTC
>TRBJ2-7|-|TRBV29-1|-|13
CSAGGIQVYEQYF
TGCAGCGCAGGGGGGATCCAAGTCTACGAGCAGTACTTC
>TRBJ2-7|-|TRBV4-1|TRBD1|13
CASSGTGGYEQYF
TGCGCCAGCAGCGGGACAGGGGGGTACGAGCAGTACTTC
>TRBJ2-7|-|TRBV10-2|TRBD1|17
CASSELITGQGGDEQYF
TGCGCCAGCAGTGAGCTCATAACCGGACAGGGGGGAGACGAGCAGTACTTC
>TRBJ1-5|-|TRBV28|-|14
CASHIRWSNQPQHF
TGTGCCAGCCATATTAGGTGGAGCAATCAGCCCCAGCATTTT
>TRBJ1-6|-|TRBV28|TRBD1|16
CASSPRYRGSDSPLHF
TGTGCCAGCAGTCCCCGATACAGGGGTAGTGATTCACCCCTCCACTTT
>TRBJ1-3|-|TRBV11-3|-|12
CASSDRGNTIYF
TGTGCCAGCAGCGACAGGGGAAACACCATATATTTT
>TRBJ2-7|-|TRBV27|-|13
CASSPSNLTEQYF
TGTGCCAGCAGTCCATCGAACTTGACCGAGCAGTACTTC
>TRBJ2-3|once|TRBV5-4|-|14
CASSLTRNTDTQYF
TGTGCCAGCAGCCTTACTAGGAACACAGATACGCAGTATTTT
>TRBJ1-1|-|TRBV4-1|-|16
CASSQVQRGVNTEAFF
TGCGCCAGCAGCCAAGTTCAACGCGGAGTGAACACTGAAGCTTTCTTT
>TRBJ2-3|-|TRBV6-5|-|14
CASSFTDRADTQYF
TGTGCCAGCAGTTTCACAGATAGGGCAGATACGCAGTATTTT
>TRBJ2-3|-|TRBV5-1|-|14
CASSLDRSTDTQYF
TGCGCCAGCAGCTTGGACAGGAGCACAGATACGCAGTATTTT
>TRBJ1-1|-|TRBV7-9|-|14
CASSVGLRDTEAFF
TGTGCCAGCAGCGTGGGACTCCGCGACACTGAAGCTTTCTTT
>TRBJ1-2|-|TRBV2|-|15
CASSERGTANYGYTF
TGTGCCAGCAGTGAACGCGGGACCGCTAACTATGGCTACACCTTC
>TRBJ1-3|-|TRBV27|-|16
CASSRGPGASGNTIYF
TGTGCCAGCAGCCGAGGCCCGGGGGCCTCTGGAAACACCATATATTTT
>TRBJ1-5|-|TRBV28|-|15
CASRPYGVPHQPQHF
TGTGCCAGCAGACCCTATGGGGTACCACATCAGCCCCAGCATTTT
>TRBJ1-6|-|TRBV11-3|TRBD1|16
CASSSRGLSYNSPLHF
TGTGCCAGCAGTTCGAGGGGGCTTTCCTATAATTCACCCCTCCACTTT
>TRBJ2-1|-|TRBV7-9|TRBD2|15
CASSSSAGGRNEQFF
TGTGCCAGCAGCTCTTCAGCGGGGGGGCGGAATGAGCAGTTCTTC
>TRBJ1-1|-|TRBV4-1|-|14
CASSQEKGDTEAFF
TGCGCCAGCAGCCAAGAAAAGGGGGACACTGAAGCTTTCTTT